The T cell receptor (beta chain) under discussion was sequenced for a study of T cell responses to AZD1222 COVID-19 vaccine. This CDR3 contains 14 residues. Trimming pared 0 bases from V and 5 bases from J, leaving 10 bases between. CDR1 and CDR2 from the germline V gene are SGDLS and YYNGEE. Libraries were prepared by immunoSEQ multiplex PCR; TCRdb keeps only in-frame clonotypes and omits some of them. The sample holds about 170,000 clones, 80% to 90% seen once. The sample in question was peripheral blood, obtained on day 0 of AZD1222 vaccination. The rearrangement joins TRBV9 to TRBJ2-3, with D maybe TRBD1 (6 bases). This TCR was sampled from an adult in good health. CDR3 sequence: CASSVDSRGDTQYF. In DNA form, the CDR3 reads TGTGCCAGCAGCGTAGATTCCAGGGGAGATACGCAGTATTTT.